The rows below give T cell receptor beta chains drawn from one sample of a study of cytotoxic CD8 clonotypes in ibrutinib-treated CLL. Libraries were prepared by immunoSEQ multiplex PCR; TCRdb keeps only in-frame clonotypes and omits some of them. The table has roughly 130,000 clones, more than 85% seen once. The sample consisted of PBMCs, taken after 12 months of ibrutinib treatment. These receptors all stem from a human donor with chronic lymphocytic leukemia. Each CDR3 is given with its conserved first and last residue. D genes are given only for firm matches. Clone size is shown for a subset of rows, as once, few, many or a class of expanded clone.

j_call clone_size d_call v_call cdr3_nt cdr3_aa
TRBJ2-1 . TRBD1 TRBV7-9 TGTGCCAGCAGCCAGGACAGGGACACCTACAATGAGCAGTTCTTC CASSQDRDTYNEQFF
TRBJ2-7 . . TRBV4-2 TGTGCCAGCAGCCAAAGGGGGTACGAGGCCTACGAGCAGTACTTC CASSQRGYEAYEQYF
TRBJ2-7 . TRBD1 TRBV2 TGTGCCAGCGATTATACAGGGGTCGGCGAGCAGTACTTC CASDYTGVGEQYF
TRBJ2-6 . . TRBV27 TGTGCCAGCAGCCCGGCCGGGGCCAACGTCCTGACTTTC CASSPAGANVLTF
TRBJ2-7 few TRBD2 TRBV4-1 TGCGCCAGCAGTTCCGAGGCGGGAGTCGACTACGAGCAGTACTTC CASSSEAGVDYEQYF
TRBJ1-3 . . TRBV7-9 TGTGCCAGCAGCTCATCACGCTCTGGAAACACCATATATTTT CASSSSRSGNTIYF
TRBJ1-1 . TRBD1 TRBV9 TGTGCCAGCAGCTCACGGGACAGGAACACTGAAGCTTTCTTT CASSSRDRNTEAFF
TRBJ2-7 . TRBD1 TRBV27 TGTGCCAGCCCCGGGACAGGCACTAGGGAGCAGTACTTC CASPGTGTREQYF
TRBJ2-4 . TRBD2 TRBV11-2 TGTGCCAGCAGCTTAGCGGGACTACCGAGGATTCAGTACTTC CASSLAGLPRIQYF
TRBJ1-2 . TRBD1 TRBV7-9 TGTGCCAGCAGCCCAAACGAAGCCAGGGGGAACTATGGCTACACCTTC CASSPNEARGNYGYTF
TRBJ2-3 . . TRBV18 TGTGCCAGCTCACCACGGAGACTAGATTTCGCAGATACGCAGTATTTT CASSPRRLDFADTQYF
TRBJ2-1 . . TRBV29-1 TGCAGCGTCAGCGCAAGCTCCTACAATGAGCAGTTCTTC CSVSASSYNEQFF
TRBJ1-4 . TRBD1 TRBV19 TGTGCCAGTAGTGTCGGACAGGGAAGTTTTGAAAAACTGTTTTTT CASSVGQGSFEKLFF
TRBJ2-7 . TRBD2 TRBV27 TGTGCCAGCAGTTCCTTCGGGACTAGCGGAACTTACGAGCAGTACTTC CASSSFGTSGTYEQYF
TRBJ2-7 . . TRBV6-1 TGTGCCAGCAGTGAAGCAGAATGGGACCCCCGGTGGTACTTC CASSEAEWDPRWYF
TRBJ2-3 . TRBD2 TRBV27 TGTGCCAGCAGTTCAGGACTAGCGGGAGGGTTGATCACAGATACGCAGTATTTT CASSSGLAGGLITDTQYF
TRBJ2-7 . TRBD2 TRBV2 TGTGCCAGCAGTGAGTTAGGGGTGGCTAGCGGGAGGGCCGCCTACGAGCAGTACTTC CASSELGVASGRAAYEQYF
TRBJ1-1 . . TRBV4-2 TGTGCCAGCAGCCAAGATCGAGTTGGGGCGGGCATGAACACTGAAGCTTTCTTT CASSQDRVGAGMNTEAFF
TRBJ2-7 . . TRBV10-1 TGCGCCAGCAGTCGACTAGGGGGCGCCGAGCAGTACTTC CASSRLGGAEQYF
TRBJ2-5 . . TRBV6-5 TGTGCCAGCAGTTCACAAGAGACCCAGTACTTC CASSSQETQYF
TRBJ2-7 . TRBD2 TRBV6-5 TGTGCCAGCAGTTACGATGCGGGAGAAGGGTACGAGCAGTACTTC CASSYDAGEGYEQYF
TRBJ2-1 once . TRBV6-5 TGTGCCAGCAGTTACAGGGGGAACTCCTACAATGAGCAGTTCTTC CASSYRGNSYNEQFF
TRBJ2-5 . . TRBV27 TGTGCCAGCAGTTTTGGGGGTTCAGAGACCCAGTACTTC CASSFGGSETQYF
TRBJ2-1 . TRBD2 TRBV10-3 TGTGCCATTCATAGCGGGAGGGCTTACAATGAGCAGTTCTTC CAIHSGRAYNEQFF
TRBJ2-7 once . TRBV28 TGTGCCAGCACCAGTGGGGTACGGCCCTACGAGCAGTACTTC CASTSGVRPYEQYF
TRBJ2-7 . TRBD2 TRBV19 TGTGCCACCCCCCCGGGACTAGCGTGCTCCTACGAGCAGTACTTC CATPPGLACSYEQYF
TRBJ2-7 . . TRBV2 TGTGCCAGCAGTTTACAGGGTGGCGAGCAGTACTTC CASSLQGGEQYF
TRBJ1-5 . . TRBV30 TGTGCCTGGAGTAAGGAATGGCCAATTTCACAGCCCCAGCATTTT CAWSKEWPISQPQHF
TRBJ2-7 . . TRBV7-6 TGTGCCAGCAGCTTACCACTCAGCGAGCAGTACTTC CASSLPLSEQYF
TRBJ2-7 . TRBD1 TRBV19 TGTGCCAGTAGGAGAGGACAGGGAAGCTCCTACGAGCAGTACTTC CASRRGQGSSYEQYF
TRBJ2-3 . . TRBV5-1 TGCGCCAGCAGCCCCTATACAGATACGCAGTATTTT CASSPYTDTQYF
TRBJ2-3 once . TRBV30 TGTGCCTGGAACTTGGGCGGTAGCACAGATACGCAGTATTTT CAWNLGGSTDTQYF
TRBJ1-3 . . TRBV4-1 TGCGCCAGCAGCCAAGCGCTGTTAGGCAGGGCCGGAAACACCATATATTTT CASSQALLGRAGNTIYF
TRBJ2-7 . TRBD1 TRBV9 TGTGCCAGCAGCGTAGGAGGGGACAGAGCCGAGCAGTACTTC CASSVGGDRAEQYF
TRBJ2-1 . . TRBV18 TGTGCCAGCTCACCGTCACAGACCAAGCAGTTCTTC CASSPSQTKQFF
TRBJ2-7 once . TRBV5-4 TGTGCCAGCAGCGCCGCGGGACAGAGAACGAACTACGAGCAGTACTTC CASSAAGQRTNYEQYF
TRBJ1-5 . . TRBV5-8 TGTGCCAGCAGCTTAATGGGAGTGTTGAAGTCTCAGCCCCAGCATTTT CASSLMGVLKSQPQHF
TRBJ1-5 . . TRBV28 TGTGCCAGCAGTTTTGTCAGGAGTTTAGATCAGCCCCAGCATTTT CASSFVRSLDQPQHF
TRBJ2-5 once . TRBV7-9 TGTGCCAGCAGCTTAGTCGGGGAGACCCAGTACTTC CASSLVGETQYF
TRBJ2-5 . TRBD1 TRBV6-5 TGTGCCAGCAGTCAGCAGGGGGCGCGAGAGACCCAGTACTTC CASSQQGARETQYF
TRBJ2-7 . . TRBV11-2 TGTGCCAGCAGCTTGGGGGACGCCCGGGACTACGAGCAGTACTTC CASSLGDARDYEQYF
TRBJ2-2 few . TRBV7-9 TGTGCCAGAGATACCCCGGGTACCGGGGAGCTGTTTTTT CARDTPGTGELFF
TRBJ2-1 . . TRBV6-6 TGTGCCAGCAGTTACTCCTGGAGCGAGGGGGATGAGCAGTTCTTC CASSYSWSEGDEQFF
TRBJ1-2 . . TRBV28 TGTGCCAGCAGTTTGGTGGACTGGGGCTACACCTTC CASSLVDWGYTF